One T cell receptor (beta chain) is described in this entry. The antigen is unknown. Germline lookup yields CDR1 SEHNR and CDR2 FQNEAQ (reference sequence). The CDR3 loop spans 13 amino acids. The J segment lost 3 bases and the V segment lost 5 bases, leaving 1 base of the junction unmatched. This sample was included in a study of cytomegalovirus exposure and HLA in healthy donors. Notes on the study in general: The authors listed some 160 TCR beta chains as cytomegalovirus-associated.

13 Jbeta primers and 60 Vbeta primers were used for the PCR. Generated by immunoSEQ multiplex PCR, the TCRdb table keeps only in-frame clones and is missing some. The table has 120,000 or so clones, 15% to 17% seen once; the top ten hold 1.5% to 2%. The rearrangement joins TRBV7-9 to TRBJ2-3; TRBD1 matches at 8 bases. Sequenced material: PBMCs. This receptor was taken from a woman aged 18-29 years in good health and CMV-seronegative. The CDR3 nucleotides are TGTGCCAGCAGCAGGACAGGGACAGATACGCAGTATTTT. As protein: CASSRTGTDTQYF.